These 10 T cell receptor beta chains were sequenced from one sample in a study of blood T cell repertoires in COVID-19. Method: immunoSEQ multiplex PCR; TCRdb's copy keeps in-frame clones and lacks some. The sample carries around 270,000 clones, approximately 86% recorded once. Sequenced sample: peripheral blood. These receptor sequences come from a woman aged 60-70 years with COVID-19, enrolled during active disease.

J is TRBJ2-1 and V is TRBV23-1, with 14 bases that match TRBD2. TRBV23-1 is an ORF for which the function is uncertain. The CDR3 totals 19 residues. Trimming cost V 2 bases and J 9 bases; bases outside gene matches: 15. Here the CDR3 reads CASSQEGLAGDGRSGEQFF. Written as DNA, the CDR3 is TGCGCCAGCAGTCAAGAGGGACTAGCGGGAGATGGAAGGTCGGGTGAGCAGTTCTTC.

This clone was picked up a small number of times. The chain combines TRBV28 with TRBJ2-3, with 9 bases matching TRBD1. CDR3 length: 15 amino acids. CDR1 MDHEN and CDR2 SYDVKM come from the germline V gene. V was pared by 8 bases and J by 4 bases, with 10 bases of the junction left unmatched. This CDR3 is CASQDRDRVPDTQYF. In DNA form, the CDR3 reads TGTGCCAGCCAAGACCGGGACAGGGTTCCAGATACGCAGTATTTT.

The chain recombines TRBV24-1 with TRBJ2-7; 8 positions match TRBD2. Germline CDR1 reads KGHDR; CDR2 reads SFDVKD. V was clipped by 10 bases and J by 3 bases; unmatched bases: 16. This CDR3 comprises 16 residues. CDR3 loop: CATIGGDLNFHYEQYF. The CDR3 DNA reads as TGTGCCACTATCGGGGGGGACCTAAATTTCCACTACGAGCAGTACTTC.

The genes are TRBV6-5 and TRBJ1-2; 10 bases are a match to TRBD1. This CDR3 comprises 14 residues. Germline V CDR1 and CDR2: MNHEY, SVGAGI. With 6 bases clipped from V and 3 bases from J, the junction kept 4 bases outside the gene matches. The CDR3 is CASSGTGDDYGYTF. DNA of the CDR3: TGTGCCAGCAGCGGGACAGGGGATGACTATGGCTACACCTTC.

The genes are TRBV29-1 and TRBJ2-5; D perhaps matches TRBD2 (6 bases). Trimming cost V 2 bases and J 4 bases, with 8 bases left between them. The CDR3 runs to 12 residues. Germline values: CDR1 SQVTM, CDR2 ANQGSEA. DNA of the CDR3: TGCAGCGTTGAACTCGGGGGAGAGACCCAGTACTTC. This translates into CSVELGGETQYF.

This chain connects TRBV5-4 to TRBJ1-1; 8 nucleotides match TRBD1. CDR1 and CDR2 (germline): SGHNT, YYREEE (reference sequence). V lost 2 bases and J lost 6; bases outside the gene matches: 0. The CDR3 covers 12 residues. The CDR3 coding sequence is TGTGCCAGCAGCTTACAGGGGGCTGAAGCTTTCTTT. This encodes CASSLQGAEAFF.

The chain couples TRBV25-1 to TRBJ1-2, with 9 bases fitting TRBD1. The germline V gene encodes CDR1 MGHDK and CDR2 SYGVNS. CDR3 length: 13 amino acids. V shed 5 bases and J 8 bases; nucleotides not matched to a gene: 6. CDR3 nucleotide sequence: TGTGCCAGCAGTAAAACAGGGGGCGCGGGCTACACCTTC. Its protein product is CASSKTGGAGYTF.

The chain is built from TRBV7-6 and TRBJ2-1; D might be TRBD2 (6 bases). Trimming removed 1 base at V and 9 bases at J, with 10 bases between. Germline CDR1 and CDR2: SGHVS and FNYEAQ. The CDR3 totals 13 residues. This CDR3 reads CASSLGTSTEQFF. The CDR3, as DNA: TGTGCCAGCAGCTTAGGAACTAGCACTGAGCAGTTCTTC.

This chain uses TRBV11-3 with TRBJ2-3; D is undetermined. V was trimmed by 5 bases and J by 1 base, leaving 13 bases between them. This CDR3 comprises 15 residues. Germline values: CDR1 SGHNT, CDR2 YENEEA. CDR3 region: CASSKRMGGTDTQYF. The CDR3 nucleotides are TGTGCCAGCAGCAAAAGAATGGGCGGCACAGATACGCAGTATTTT.

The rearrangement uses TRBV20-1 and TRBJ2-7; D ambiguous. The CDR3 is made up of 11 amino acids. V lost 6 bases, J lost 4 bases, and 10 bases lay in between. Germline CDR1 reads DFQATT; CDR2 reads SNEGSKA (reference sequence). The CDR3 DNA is TGCAGTGCCCCCCTGAGGTACGAGCAGTACTTC. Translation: CSAPLRYEQYF.